A single sample gave rise to the 26 T cell receptor beta chains below, sequenced in a study of cytomegalovirus exposure and HLA in healthy donors. Vbeta (60) and Jbeta (13) primers were used in the PCR. Using immunoSEQ multiplex PCR, the repertoire was profiled, and TCRdb retains in-frame clones only, with some absent. Here the sample spans roughly 150,000 clones, around 77% being singletons. The sample consisted of PBMCs. The receptors were sampled from a man aged 40-50 years in good health and CMV-seronegative.

Only a few counts were recorded for this clone. J is TRBJ2-7 and V is TRBV5-1; D might be TRBD2 (5 bases). Germline CDR1 SGHRS, CDR2 YFSETQ. The CDR3 consists of 13 residues. V was shortened by 2 bases and J by 5 bases, with 11 bases between the two germline ends. CDR3 sequence: CASSLIPGNEQYV. The CDR3 DNA sequence: TGCGCCAGCAGCTTAATCCCGGGGAACGAGCAGTACGTC.

The chain employs TRBV27 and TRBJ1-1, with 7 positions matching TRBD1. V dropped 6 bases and J dropped 4; count of bases not matched to a gene: 5. This CDR3 spans 13 amino acids. CDR1 and CDR2 from the germline V gene are MNHEY and SMNVEV (reference sequence). CDR3 in DNA: TGTGCCAGCAGGAGTACAGGGGTCACTGAAGCTTTCTTT. The encoded protein is CASRSTGVTEAFF.

The chain recombines TRBV7-2 with TRBJ2-7; 8 nucleotides match TRBD1. From germline, CDR1 is SGHTA and CDR2 FQGNSA. The ends lost 1 base at V and 3 bases at J; junction bases unmatched: 2. CDR3 size: 14 residues. This chain's CDR3 is CASSLVTGGYEQYF. In nucleotides, the CDR3 is TGTGCCAGCAGCTTAGTAACAGGGGGCTACGAGCAGTACTTC.

J is TRBJ2-2 and V is TRBV19, with D unresolved. CDR1 is LNHDA and CDR2 is SQIVND in the germline V gene (reference sequence). The CDR3 runs to 15 residues. V lost 3 bases and J lost 6, with 14 bases in between. In nucleotides, the CDR3 is TGTGCCAGTAGTATGATGATAGCTGGTCCCGGGGAGCTGTTTTTT. As protein: CASSMMIAGPGELFF.

The chain couples TRBV5-6 to TRBJ2-7; D ambiguous. Germline lookup yields CDR1 SGHDT and CDR2 YYEEEE. V was shortened by 1 base and J by 7 bases, with 9 bases between the two germline ends. This CDR3 region has 12 residues. CDR3 DNA: TGTGCCAGCAGCTTGCTACTCGGGGAGCAGTACGTC. Its protein is CASSLLLGEQYV.

The chain joins TRBV27 to TRBJ2-7; D is uncertain. CDR1 and CDR2 from the germline V gene are MNHEY and SMNVEV (reference sequence). The V gene lost 3 bases and the J gene lost 0 bases, with 6 bases spanning the gap. There are 13 residues in the CDR3. The CDR3: CASSFFGSYEQYF. For the CDR3, the DNA is TGTGCCAGCAGTTTTTTCGGCTCCTACGAGCAGTACTTC.

The chain uses TRBV27 and TRBJ1-3, with TRBD1 matching 8 bases. The germline V gene has CDR1 MNHEY and CDR2 SMNVEV (reference sequence). This CDR3 comprises 19 residues. J lost 4 bases, V lost 10 bases, and 24 bases had no gene match. In nucleotides, the CDR3 is TGTGCCACCCGTGGACGGACAGGGAAAAAAGGGATGAACGGAAACACCATATATTTT. Protein product: CATRGRTGKKGMNGNTIYF.

The rearrangement joins TRBV6-4 to TRBJ2-5, with D unresolved. The J call may be wrong; the DNA end is better matched by TRBJ2-7. In germline, CDR1 is MRHNA, CDR2 SNTAGT. The CDR3 spans 17 residues. The CDR3 DNA reads TGTGCCAGCAGACCGCTAATAGTGCGGCGCTCCACCTACGAGCAGTACTTC. Amino acids: CASRPLIVRRSTYEQYF.

This chain connects TRBV25-1 to TRBJ1-6; D remains ambiguous. The CDR3 is made up of 12 amino acids. Trimming removed 2 bases from V and 9 bases from J, with 5 bases in between. Germline loops: CDR1 MGHDK, CDR2 SYGVNS. The CDR3 region has the DNA TGTGCCAGCAGTGAACGGGTTTCACCCCTCCACTTT. Translating it yields CASSERVSPLHF.

Remarks on this clone: At one end, the junction sequence differs from germline, possibly due to a read error. V is TRBV10-3 and J is TRBJ2-3, with 7 bases aligning to TRBD1. The length of the CDR3 is 14 residues. The germline V gene has CDR1 ENHRY and CDR2 SYGVKD. CDR3 loop: CASSGDRVTDTQYF. The CDR3 DNA reads TGTGCCAGCAGTGGAGACAGGGTAACAGATACGCAGTATTTT.

The chain recombines TRBV9 with TRBJ1-2; no definite D call. Trimming pared 3 bases from V and 8 bases from J, leaving 17 bases between. The CDR3 spans 14 residues. CDR1 SGDLS and CDR2 YYNGEE come from the germline V gene. The CDR3 reads CASSGGRPDLGYTF. CDR3 DNA sequence: TGTGCCAGCAGCGGCGGCCGACCAGACCTGGGCTACACCTTC.

For this clone: Germline and junction disagree at one end, which may indicate a read error. The chain has TRBV7-9 and TRBJ2-7; no firm D call. This CDR3 is built from 12 residues. Germline V CDR1 and CDR2: SEHNR, FQNEAQ (reference sequence). The CDR3 region has the DNA TGTTCCAGCAGCCGAGACATTTACGAGCAGTACTTC. This translates into CSSSRDIYEQYF.

Of note for this clone: Its ends do not fully match the called genes, so a read error is possible. The genes are TRBV4-2 and TRBJ1-2, with TRBD1 matching over 9 bases. The germline V gene encodes CDR1 LGHNA and CDR2 YNFKEQ. The CDR3 runs to 15 residues. The CDR3 spells CASSQDSDRGQPNAF. The CDR3 region has the DNA TGTGCCAGCAGCCAAGATTCGGACAGGGGCCAACCTAATGCCTTC.

The V and J genes are TRBV27 and TRBJ2-2, with TRBD2 identical over 16 bases. The CDR3 sequence is 17 residues long. Per germline, CDR1 MNHEY and CDR2 SMNVEV (reference sequence). Germline trimming cut 5 bases from V and 7 bases from J; bases unmatched to any gene: 7. CDR3 coding DNA: TGTGCCAGCAGTCAGGGACTAGCGGGAGGGCCTCACGGGGAGCTGTTTTTT. Residues: CASSQGLAGGPHGELFF.

This chain connects TRBV6-5 to TRBJ2-7; no clear D. The V gene lost 0 bases and the J gene lost 4 bases, with 7 bases spanning the gap. The CDR3 loop spans 13 amino acids. Germline V lookup: CDR1 MNHEY, CDR2 SVGAGI. This CDR3 is CASSYSASYEQYF. The CDR3 DNA sequence: TGTGCCAGCAGTTACTCAGCTTCTTACGAGCAGTACTTC.

Worth noting for this clone: The junction shows a germline mismatch at one end, possibly a read error. The rearrangement uses TRBV7-9 and TRBJ1-1, with 10 bases matching TRBD1. Germline V gene data show CDR1 as SEHNR and CDR2 as FQNEAQ (reference sequence). This CDR3 is 16 amino acids long. CDR3: CSSRPRTGGSGTEAFF. DNA of the CDR3: TGTTCCAGCAGACCCAGGACAGGGGGTTCGGGCACTGAAGCTTTCTTT. The entire variable domain, with the rest obtained from reference TRBV7-9 and TRBJ1-1, is as follows: DTGVSQNPRHKITKRGQNVTFRCDPISEHNRLYWYRQTLGQGPEFLTYFQNEAQLEKSRLLSDRFSAERPKGSFSTLEIQRTEQGDSAMYLCSSRPRTGGSGTEAFFGQGTRLTVV.

The chain recombines TRBV20-1 with TRBJ1-1; 8 bases are a match to TRBD1. V was pared by 6 bases and J by 10 bases, with 7 bases of the junction left unmatched. The CDR3 loop spans 11 amino acids. CDR1 is DFQATT and CDR2 is SNEGSKA in the germline V gene (reference sequence). DNA of the CDR3: TGCAGTGCGGTGGACAGGGAGGTAGCTTTCTTT. The encoded protein is CSAVDREVAFF.

V usage is TRBV6-5 and J usage is TRBJ2-7; possible D gene TRBD1, 5 bases. Germline V CDR1 and CDR2: MNHEY, SVGAGI. The CDR3 sequence is 13 residues long. Trimming left V 2 bases short and J 4 bases short, with 9 bases between. This CDR3 reads CASSYGRGYEQYV. Written as DNA, the CDR3 is TGTGCCAGCAGTTACGGTAGGGGTTACGAGCAGTACGTC.

This chain uses TRBV11-1 with TRBJ2-7; tentatively, D is TRBD1 (6 bases). Between the trimmed V and J ends, which lost 5 bases and 3 bases, there was a span of 11 bases. CDR1 and CDR2 (germline): SGHAT, FQDESV (reference sequence). This CDR3 comprises 13 residues. The CDR3 DNA sequence: TGTGCCAGCAGCCTAACGACAGGCTACGAGCAGTACGTC. Its translation is CASSLTTGYEQYV.

The chain couples TRBV5-6 to TRBJ2-7; D remains unclear. The length of the CDR3 is 15 residues. V was clipped by 0 bases and J by 3 bases, with 13 bases between them. Germline assignment: CDR1 SGHDT and CDR2 YYEEEE. CDR3: CASSLGASLYYEQYF. The CDR3 bases are TGTGCCAGCAGCTTGGGGGCCAGTTTGTACTACGAGCAGTACTTC.

The chain is built from TRBV19 and TRBJ2-5; 9 bases are a match to TRBD1. The V gene's germline CDR1 is LNHDA and CDR2 SQIVND (reference sequence). Trimming cost V 3 bases and J 5 bases; bases outside gene matches: 4. The CDR3 loop spans 14 amino acids. CDR3 sequence (DNA): TGTGCCAGTAGTATTGGACAGGGGAGGGAGACCCAGTACTTC. Its protein product is CASSIGQGRETQYF.

CDR3 nucleotide sequence: TGTGCCAGCAGTTCCGGGGGAAGGCGTCAGTACTTC. Protein product: CASSSGGRRQYF. This rearrangement joins TRBV6-1 to TRBJ2-4; D may be TRBD2 (6 bases). V gave up 5 bases and J gave up 12 bases, with 14 bases separating them. Germline CDR1 is MNHNS and CDR2 is SASEGT. The CDR3 loop spans 12 amino acids.

This chain joins TRBV28 and TRBJ2-7; D not resolved. The CDR3 is made up of 14 amino acids. V lost 2 bases and J 2 bases, leaving 10 bases between the germline ends. The V gene's germline CDR1 is MDHEN and CDR2 SYDVKM. The DNA for the CDR3 is TGTGCCAGCAGTTTAATAATCTCGGCCTACGAGCAGTACTTC. This codes for CASSLIISAYEQYF.

The chain employs TRBV30 and TRBJ2-1; 7 nucleotides agree with TRBD2. This CDR3 comprises 14 residues. Trimming took 0 bases from V and 7 from J; bases not matched to a gene: 6. CDR1 GTSNPN and CDR2 SVGIG come from the germline V gene (reference sequence). The CDR3 region has the DNA TGTGCCTGGAGTGTGCGGACTAGGGGTAATGAGCAGTTCTTC. This codes for CAWSVRTRGNEQFF.

This clone appeared a few times. A junction boundary mismatches the germline segment, possibly from a read error. J is TRBJ1-5 and V is TRBV10-3, with 9 bases aligning to TRBD1. The CDR3 extends over 15 amino acids. Germline loops: CDR1 ENHRY, CDR2 SYGVKD. In DNA form, the CDR3 reads TGTGCCAGCAGTCATTTACAGGGGGCTTCGCAGCCCCAGCATTTT. Its protein is CASSHLQGASQPQHF.

This sequence joins TRBV19 and TRBJ2-2; possible D gene TRBD2, 6 bases. The CDR3 is 15 amino acids. Per germline, CDR1 LNHDA and CDR2 SQIVND (reference sequence). Trimming removed 3 bases at V and 2 bases at J, with 10 bases between. The CDR3 loop reads CASSIGTDNTGELFF. The CDR3, as DNA: TGTGCCAGTAGTATCGGGACTGATAACACCGGGGAGCTGTTTTTT.